The present T cell receptor beta chain was sequenced within a study of identical twins. This CDR3 contains 14 residues. Between the trimmed V and J ends, which lost 1 base and 2 bases, there was a span of 7 bases. Germline V gene sequence: CDR1 SGHVS, CDR2 FNYEAQ. A universal primer site came from template switching; cDNA carried unique molecular identifiers. One entry per CDR3 protein, called by TCRdb with MiXCR from the 5' RACE reads. This table holds about 210,000 distinct CDR3 sequences, 9.4% found once. This chain joins TRBV7-6 and TRBJ2-3, with no clear D. The sequence derives from a woman aged 18-29 years in good health. The sample comprised memory (CD45RO+) T cells sorted from blood. This CDR3 reads CASSLVRNTDTQYF. For the CDR3, the DNA is TGTGCCAGCAGCTTAGTTCGGAACACAGATACGCAGTATTTT.